This TCR beta chain was found in a study of PD-L1 blockade in urothelial cancer (dated by TCRdb to 2016 to 2017). Background for the entire study: All patients started therapy around 2014 and received atezolizumab 1,200 mg intravenously every 3 weeks. About 85% of the roughly 29 patients were males with bladder-origin urothelial cancer, and about 60% of the 29 reported a prior smoking history. Patients had an ECOG performance status of 0 or 1 and had received between 0 and 3 prior chemotherapy regimens. Blood samples were analyzed at 3 weeks after treatment start (second dose) and at 6 weeks after treatment start. Blood samples gave a median of about 140,000 T cells and approximately 81,000 unique TCRs, with a median clonality of around 0.08. The study, an exploratory multi-omic analysis, examined somatic, immune and clinical correlates of response to PD-L1 blockade with atezolizumab in urothelial cancer. TCR sequencing covered pretreatment tumor samples and matched, serially collected peripheral blood taken before and after atezolizumab treatment. Progression-free survival longer than 6 months counted as durable clinical benefit, and TCR features were additionally tested against both progression-free and overall survival. Whole exome sequencing and RNA sequencing of pretreatment tumors were performed alongside TCR sequencing in the same patients. Fewer than ten patients achieved durable clinical benefit and approximately 20 did not. Under 30 patients had pretreatment blood TCR-seq, some 25 had at least one posttreatment blood collection, and some 25 had tumor TCR-seq.

General study outcomes and caveats: Because the sample size was small (n ≈ 31) and many exploratory analyses were performed, the results are intended to be hypothesis-generating. Greater expansion of tumor-associated TCR clones in peripheral blood 3 weeks after the start of treatment was observed in patients with durable benefit (n of about 20, p = 0.022). Improved progression-free and overall survival was found to be associated with pretreatment peripheral blood TCR clonality below the median.

Reading from cysteine to phenylalanine, the CDR3 counts 14 amino acids. The entry retains the CDR3 DNA only, 42 bases that are in frame from base 1. CDR1 and CDR2 are drawn from the germline V gene: KGHSH, LQKENI. From V the trimming removes 3 bases and from J it removes 6 bases, while the gene matches leave 7 bases of the junction unaccounted for. To estimate absolute template abundance from read counts, synthetic TCR analog templates were spiked into each PCR. Using the immunoSEQ assay, TCRbeta CDR3 regions were amplified from genomic DNA with bias-controlled V and J gene primers. Sequencing of rearranged TCRbeta segments was performed at approximately 20X coverage. In the paper's pipeline: Clustering was used to correct sequencing errors, and CDR3s were annotated against IMGT so that V, D and J genes could be assigned. Out-of-frame and stop-codon sequences were excluded, and only productive TCRbeta rearrangements were used in downstream analyses. Clonality was calculated as one minus the Shannon entropy normalized by the log of the number of unique productive sequences. Clones differing between time points or between blood and tumor were identified using Fisher's exact test with Benjamini-Hochberg correction, with an adjusted p below 0.01 applied as the threshold. Entries here come from immuneACCESS through TCRdb and include only in-frame sequences with V and J called. Some clones fail to appear in such tables; in the studies checked, an unresolved V gene covers under half of the shortfall, and the cause of the remainder is unknown. V and J calls and clone size are given by that table; D and trimming were obtained from the DNA. The sample profile shows some 100,000 clones; 90% to 95% of them were found once. Jointly, the top ten make up 0.92% of the sample.

A cohort of about 30 patients with locally advanced or metastatic urothelial carcinoma, treated at Memorial Sloan Kettering on a trial protocol, was included. Peripheral blood mononuclear cells were collected pretreatment and during treatment, with between 1 and 8 total time points per patient. The Qiagen DNeasy Blood extraction kit was used to purify genomic DNA from total PBMCs and tumor samples. PBMCs were collected pretreatment and during treatment and were isolated and stored as previously described. About this clone itself: What this receptor recognizes is not known. No base-level quality is on record; no much larger clone is a single base apart.

The V and J segments used are TRBV18 and TRBJ2-7, and 8 junctional nucleotides match TRBD2. The clonotype was recovered from an elderly woman with urothelial cancer. The sequenced sample was PBMCs, obtained around atezolizumab (anti-PD-L1) treatment. The nucleotide sequence reads TGTGCCAGCTCACCGGCCGGGAGGGCCGGCGAGCAGTACTTC. Its amino acids are CASSPAGRAGEQYF.